The rows below give T cell receptor beta chains drawn from one sample of a study of blood T cell repertoires in COVID-19. TCRdb keeps only in-frame clones here, not all; method: immunoSEQ multiplex PCR. The sample has 75,000 to 95,000 clones; 80% to 85% are singletons. What was sequenced was peripheral blood. The receptors derive from a man in his sixties with acute or convalescent COVID-19. Each CDR3 is given with its conserved first and last residue. The D gene is left open where the match is weak. Where a row states a size, it is once, few, many or the class of an expanded clone; other rows omit it.

TRBJ2-5 TRBV9 TRBD2 . CASSVASSGEETQYF TGTGCCAGCAGCGTAGCGTCTAGCGGGGAGGAGACCCAGTACTTC
TRBJ2-7 TRBV4-1 TRBD1 . CASSDGQGAYEQYF TGCGCCAGCAGCGACGGACAGGGGGCCTACGAGCAGTACTTC
TRBJ1-3 TRBV6-5 . . CASSPAGNTIYF TGTGCCAGCAGTCCGGCTGGAAACACCATATATTTT
TRBJ2-4 TRBV5-1 . . CASSSRPDLAKNIQYF TGCGCCAGCAGCTCTAGACCGGATCTAGCCAAAAACATTCAGTACTTC
TRBJ1-2 TRBV19 . . CASSISQGYGYTF TGTGCCAGTAGTATATCACAGGGTTATGGCTACACCTTC
TRBJ1-2 TRBV19 TRBD1 . CASSFRDRPKNYGYTF TGTGCCAGTAGTTTCCGGGACAGACCTAAGAACTATGGCTACACCTTC
TRBJ1-4 TRBV14 . once CASSQGDAATNEKLFF TGTGCCAGCAGCCAGGGAGACGCAGCAACTAATGAAAAACTGTTTTTT
TRBJ2-2 TRBV18 . . CASSPPSAGTGELFF TGTGCCAGCTCACCACCCTCCGCGGGTACCGGGGAGCTGTTTTTT
TRBJ2-4 TRBV11-2 . . CASSLHTGPNIQYF TGTGCCAGCAGCCTCCATACAGGGCCAAACATTCAGTACTTC
TRBJ2-3 TRBV5-1 . . CASSLVAGRRTDTQYF TGCGCCAGCAGCTTGGTCGCAGGGCGGCGGACAGATACGCAGTATTTT
TRBJ1-3 TRBV5-5 TRBD1 . CASSLDSYGTGSGNTIYF TGTGCCAGCAGCTTGGACTCATACGGGACAGGGTCGGGAAACACCATATATTTT
TRBJ1-2 TRBV11-2 . . CASSLGPRDYGYTF TGTGCCAGCAGCTTAGGGCCCAGGGACTATGGCTACACCTTC
TRBJ1-2 TRBV11-1 . . CASSPGAGAVYGYTF TGTGCCAGCAGTCCAGGAGCGGGGGCTGTCTATGGCTACACCTTC
TRBJ2-3 TRBV4-1 . . CASSQVPGGTDTQYF TGCGCCAGCAGCCAAGTACCCGGAGGCACAGATACGCAGTATTTT
TRBJ2-7 TRBV6-2/TRBV6-3 . . CASSPGGGTYEQYF TGTGCCAGCAGTCCGGGTGGGGGGACCTACGAGCAGTACTTC
TRBJ1-6 TRBV7-9 TRBD1 . CASSRSGQENSPLHF TGTGCCAGCAGCCGATCCGGACAGGAAAATTCACCCCTCCACTTT
TRBJ1-2 TRBV18 TRBD1 . CASSPDRVNGYTF TGTGCCAGCTCGCCAGACAGGGTTAACGGCTACACCTTC
TRBJ1-6 TRBV5-4 TRBD1 few CASSPGTGGGNSPLHF TGTGCCAGCAGCCCTGGCACAGGGGGCGGTAATTCACCCCTCCACTTT
TRBJ1-2 TRBV3-1/TRBV3-2 . . CASSQDRSGLYGYTF TGTGCCAGCAGCCAAGATCGGTCAGGGCTTTATGGCTACACCTTC
TRBJ1-2 TRBV4-1 . . CASSQAAGSNYGYTF TGCGCCAGCAGCCAAGCGGCAGGCTCTAACTATGGCTACACCTTC
TRBJ1-1 TRBV12-3/TRBV12-4 . . CASSEGGPEAFF TGTGCCAGCAGTGAAGGGGGTCCTGAAGCTTTCTTT
TRBJ1-2 TRBV5-6 . . CASSQIQGTYGYTF TGTGCCAGCAGCCAAATACAGGGCACCTATGGCTACACCTTC
TRBJ2-2 TRBV19 TRBD1 . CASSRGQGNTGELFF TGTGCCAGTAGCCGGGGACAGGGGAACACCGGGGAGCTGTTTTTT
TRBJ1-2 TRBV7-2 . . CASSLNQGRNYGYTF TGTGCCAGCAGCTTAAACCAGGGAAGAAACTATGGCTACACCTTC
TRBJ2-2 TRBV5-5 . . CASSSRGMETGELFF TGTGCCAGCAGCTCCAGGGGTATGGAGACCGGGGAGCTGTTTTTT
TRBJ2-7 TRBV3-1/TRBV3-2 TRBD1 . CASSQGAGQGRHEQYF TGTGCCAGCAGCCAAGGGGCGGGACAGGGTCGGCACGAGCAGTACTTC
TRBJ2-7 TRBV4-3 TRBD1 . CASSQGATGGYEQYF TGCGCCAGCAGCCAAGGGGCGACAGGGGGCTACGAGCAGTACTTC
TRBJ2-2 TRBV6-1 TRBD1 . CASSEGQGRGGELFF TGTGCCAGCAGTGAGGGACAGGGAAGGGGCGGGGAGCTGTTTTTT
TRBJ2-1 TRBV5-1 TRBD1 . CASSVTGTGFNNEQFF TGCGCCAGCAGCGTAACCGGGACAGGCTTTAACAATGAGCAGTTCTTC
TRBJ1-3 TRBV4-1 . . CASSQDYGGGNTIYF TGCGCCAGCAGCCAAGATTACGGAGGTGGAAACACCATATATTTT
TRBJ2-1 TRBV10-1 . . CASSVTGSNEQFF TGCGCCAGCAGTGTGACCGGGTCCAATGAGCAGTTCTTC
TRBJ1-2 TRBV12-3/TRBV12-4 TRBD1 . CASSFPGGGYTF TGTGCCAGCAGTTTCCCAGGGGGTGGCTACACCTTC
TRBJ1-2 TRBV19 TRBD1 . CASSTGTGNYGYTF TGTGCCAGTAGTACCGGGACAGGGAACTATGGCTACACCTTC
TRBJ2-1 TRBV3-1/TRBV3-2 TRBD1 . CASSQELRGQGESGEQFF TGTGCCAGCAGCCAAGAACTTCGGGGACAGGGTGAATCCGGTGAGCAGTTCTTC
TRBJ1-1 TRBV7-2 . . CASSPNRNTEAFF TGTGCCAGCAGCCCCAACAGGAACACTGAAGCTTTCTTT
TRBJ1-5 TRBV15 . . CATSRRYTGASNQPQHF TGTGCCACCAGCAGAAGATATACAGGCGCTAGCAATCAGCCCCAGCATTTT
TRBJ1-2 TRBV7-9 . few CASSLVVGARGSYGYTF TGTGCCAGCAGCTTAGTCGTGGGGGCCCGGGGTAGCTATGGCTACACCTTC
TRBJ1-6 TRBV9 TRBD1 . CASSKGQASSYNSPLHF TGTGCCAGCAGCAAGGGACAGGCGAGCTCCTATAATTCACCCCTCCACTTT
TRBJ1-2 TRBV2 TRBD1 . CASRGTGTTGYTF TGTGCCAGCAGGGGGACAGGGACCACTGGCTACACCTTC
TRBJ2-5 TRBV2 . few CASKSTSWTQYF TGTGCCAGCAAGTCGACAAGTTGGACCCAGTACTTC
TRBJ2-3 TRBV9 TRBD2 . CASSPGTSGGDTQYF TGTGCCAGCAGCCCCGGGACTAGCGGGGGTGATACGCAGTATTTT
TRBJ2-5 TRBV19 . once CASSIARGLETQYF TGTGCCAGTAGTATAGCGCGGGGGCTGGAGACCCAGTACTTC
TRBJ2-7 TRBV27 . few CASSLGRDEQYF TGTGCCAGCAGTTTAGGCAGGGACGAGCAGTACTTC
TRBJ1-4 TRBV4-1 . . CASSSLGGRVEKLFF TGCGCCAGCAGCAGCTTGGGGGGGAGGGTTGAAAAACTGTTTTTT
TRBJ2-7 TRBV12-5 . . CASGPSGTIGEQYF TGTGCTAGTGGTCCTTCCGGGACAATCGGCGAGCAGTACTTC
TRBJ1-5 TRBV12-5 TRBD1 . CASGLEGAGGQPQHF TGTGCTAGTGGTTTGGAGGGGGCGGGTGGGCAGCCCCAGCATTTT
TRBJ2-1 TRBV24-1 . . CATSPGTGQFF TGTGCCACCAGTCCTGGGACTGGGCAGTTCTTC
TRBJ1-1 TRBV4-1 . . CASSLRVNTEAFF TGCGCCAGCAGCCTCAGGGTGAACACTGAAGCTTTCTTT
TRBJ2-5 TRBV19 TRBD2 . CASSIAGGQETQYF TGTGCCAGTAGTATAGCGGGAGGGCAAGAGACCCAGTACTTC
TRBJ1-1 TRBV7-6 . few CASSLFTGMNTEAFF TGTGCCAGCAGCTTATTTACAGGGATGAACACTGAAGCTTTCTTT
TRBJ1-1 TRBV7-9 TRBD1 . CASSKREGGDNTEAFF TGTGCCAGCAGCAAGCGAGAAGGGGGCGATAACACTGAAGCTTTCTTT
TRBJ2-2 TRBV11-1 TRBD1 . CASSLERGLNTGELFF TGTGCCAGCAGCTTAGAGAGGGGGCTTAACACCGGGGAGCTGTTTTTT
TRBJ2-1 TRBV7-3 . . CASSINYGYNEQFF TGTGCCAGCAGTATCAACTACGGGTACAATGAGCAGTTCTTC
TRBJ1-2 TRBV7-2 TRBD1 once CASSSQQGDYGYTF TGTGCCAGCAGCTCCCAACAGGGGGACTATGGCTACACCTTC
TRBJ1-4 TRBV5-6 TRBD1 . CASSGQGMAGLF TGTGCCAGCAGCGGACAGGGGATGGCTGGTCTATTT
TRBJ1-2 TRBV27 . . CASSLFGVGYTF TGTGCCAGCAGTTTGTTTGGAGTTGGCTACACCTTC
TRBJ2-3 TRBV7-6 TRBD2 . CASSFGGDTQYF TGTGCCAGCAGCTTCGGGGGGGATACGCAGTATTTT